This record concerns one T cell receptor (beta chain) sequence. The germline V gene encodes CDR1 LNHDA and CDR2 SQIVND (reference sequence). This CDR3 has 15 residues. V was shortened by 5 bases and J by 1 base, with 14 bases between the two germline ends. The data stem from a study of blood T cell repertoires in COVID-19. Authors' processing steps: Cell counts per sample came from amplifying reference gene primers. Sequencing was performed with immunoSEQ multiplex PCR; in TCRdb, only in-frame clones are kept and a portion is missing. That table is the source of V, J and clone size, and D and trimming were worked out from the DNA. The top ten clones hold about 15% of a sample with around 170,000 clones, 80% to 90% of them seen once.

Specimen: peripheral blood. The TCR sequence derives from a man between 25 and 39 years old with active or convalescent COVID-19. This chain connects TRBV19 to TRBJ2-5; D call uncertain. CDR3: CASSPLPRSQETQYF. The CDR3 bases are TGTGCCAGTAGTCCCCTCCCTAGGTCCCAAGAGACCCAGTACTTC.